Presented here are 29 T cell receptor beta chains from one specimen sequenced in a study of T cell responses to AZD1222 COVID-19 vaccine. Only in-frame clones appear in the TCRdb table, and some are missing; sequencing was by immunoSEQ multiplex PCR. Of tens of thousands of clones listed, 75% to 95% are singletons. Sequenced material: peripheral blood, taken on day 0 of MenACWY control vaccination. These receptors originate from an adult in good health.

The chain employs TRBV2 and TRBJ2-5, with D possibly matching TRBD1 (5 bases). The CDR3 spans 15 residues. Germline V CDR1 and CDR2: SNHLY, FYNNEI. V lost 6 bases to trimming and J lost 5 bases, with 19 bases between them. DNA of the CDR3: TGTGCCAGCAGGGGTCGACAGCGATCGGCGGAGACCCAGTACTTC. It translates to CASRGRQRSAETQYF.

This clone was counted once. This chain uses TRBV4-1 with TRBJ2-1, with 9 bases identical to TRBD2. Germline assignment: CDR1 MGHRA and CDR2 YSYEKL. The CDR3 runs to 17 residues. The V segment lost 2 bases and the J segment 9 bases; nucleotides outside the gene matches: 14. The CDR3 DNA reads as TGCGCCAGCAGCCAACATGCCGGGACTAGCATTTTCCGTGAGCAGTTCTTC. It specifies CASSQHAGTSIFREQFF.

This chain joins TRBV5-1 and TRBJ2-2; D uncertain. Per the germline V gene, CDR1 is SGHRS and CDR2 is YFSETQ. Trimming cost V 4 bases and J 0 bases, with 16 bases left between them. The CDR3 spans 17 residues. The CDR3 reads CASSPEGRGANTGELFF. In DNA form, the CDR3 reads TGCGCCAGCAGCCCGGAAGGACGTGGGGCGAACACCGGGGAGCTGTTTTTT. Combining the CDR3 with reference TRBV5-1 and TRBJ2-2 gives the whole variable domain KAGVTQTPRYLIKTRGQQVTLSCSPISGHRSVSWYQQTPGQGLQFLFEYFSETQRNKGNFPGRFSGRQFSNSRSEMNVSTLELGDSALYLCASSPEGRGANTGELFFGEGSRLTVL.

The rearrangement links TRBV6-5 to TRBJ1-3; D gene ambiguous. The CDR3 totals 13 residues. V was shortened by 5 bases and J by 4 bases, with 9 bases between the two germline ends. The germline V gene has CDR1 MNHEY and CDR2 SVGAGI. The CDR3 DNA reads TGTGCCAGCAGTACTCCGCCCGGAAACACCATATATTTT. The encoded protein is CASSTPPGNTIYF.

The chain couples TRBV7-9 to TRBJ1-2, with 9 positions matching TRBD1. The V gene end was trimmed by 4 bases and the J gene end by 6 bases; junction bases not matched to a gene: 18. The CDR3 is 18 residues long. The germline gives CDR1 SEHNR, CDR2 FQNEAQ (reference sequence). CDR3: CASSSYLAAGTGWHGYTF. DNA for the CDR3: TGTGCCAGCAGCTCCTACTTGGCTGCCGGGACAGGGTGGCATGGCTACACCTTC.

The V and J genes are TRBV19 and TRBJ2-7; no definite D call. Germline values: CDR1 LNHDA, CDR2 SQIVND (reference sequence). The CDR3 is made up of 15 amino acids. Between the trimmed V and J ends, which lost 9 bases and 0 bases, there was a span of 18 bases. CDR3: CASALTPSPSYEQYF. DNA of the CDR3: TGTGCCAGCGCCCTGACTCCATCCCCCTCCTACGAGCAGTACTTC. The complete variable domain, with remaining parts taken from reference TRBV19 and TRBJ2-7, reads DGGITQSPKYLFRKEGQNVTLSCEQNLNHDAMYWYRQDPGQGLRLIYYSQIVNDFQKGDIAEGYSVSREKKESFPLTVTSAQKNPTAFYLCASALTPSPSYEQYFGPGTRLTVT.

V and J are TRBV3-1 (or the pseudogene TRBV3-2) and TRBJ2-5; 10 bases align to TRBD1. With 8 bases clipped from V and 1 base from J, the junction kept 7 bases outside the gene matches. This CDR3 has 15 amino acids. Germline V gives CDR1 LGHDT, CDR2 YNNKEL (reference sequence). The CDR3 reads CASDGQGGAQETQYF. The CDR3 DNA sequence: TGTGCCAGCGACGGACAGGGGGGGGCCCAAGAGACCCAGTACTTC.

V is TRBV4-1 and J is TRBJ1-5; D is unclear. Germline CDR1 and CDR2: MGHRA and YSYEKL. The CDR3 has 13 amino acids. The V end was cut by 3 bases, the J end by 6 bases, with 9 bases between. CDR3: CASSHRGSQPQHF. Written as DNA, the CDR3 is TGCGCCAGCAGCCATAGAGGTAGTCAGCCCCAGCATTTT.

This rearrangement joins TRBV4-1 to TRBJ2-7; D may be TRBD1 or TRBD2 (5 bases each). Germline lookup yields CDR1 MGHRA and CDR2 YSYEKL. The germline V and J ends were trimmed by 1 base and 3 bases, with 13 bases remaining between them. This CDR3 contains 15 residues. The CDR3 nucleotides read TGCGCCAGCAGCCAAGTAGGGACGGTCGACTACGAGCAGTACTTC. Amino acids: CASSQVGTVDYEQYF.

The rearrangement uses TRBV28 and TRBJ2-7, with 7 bases identical to TRBD1. Germline trimming cut 8 bases from V and 3 bases from J; bases unmatched to any gene: 4. Germline values: CDR1 MDHEN, CDR2 SYDVKM. This CDR3 is built from 12 residues. The CDR3 nucleotides read TGTGCCAGCTACCGGGACAGCTACGAGCAGTACTTC. Translated, it gives CASYRDSYEQYF. The full variable domain, its missing parts supplied by reference TRBV28 and TRBJ2-7, is DVKVTQSSRYLVKRTGEKVFLECVQDMDHENMFWYRQDPGLGLRLIYFSYDVKMKEKGDIPEGYSVSREKKERFSLILESASTNQTSMYLCASYRDSYEQYFGPGTRLTVT.

This sequence joins TRBV28 and TRBJ1-1; 9 nucleotides line up with TRBD1. Germline V gene data show CDR1 as MDHEN and CDR2 as SYDVKM. Trimming cost V 5 bases and J 3 bases; bases outside gene matches: 10. The CDR3 contains 16 residues. Written as DNA, the CDR3 is TGTGCCAGCAGTCTAACAGGGGGCGCGATGGACACTGAAGCTTTCTTT. Protein: CASSLTGGAMDTEAFF.

CDR3 DNA sequence: TGTGCCAGCAGCTTAGAAGCAGGGGGCTCCTATAATTCACCCCTCCACTTT. It yields the protein CASSLEAGGSYNSPLHF. V is TRBV7-2 and J is TRBJ1-6, with TRBD1 matching over 7 bases. The CDR3 has 17 residues. Germline V gene data show CDR1 as SGHTA and CDR2 as FQGNSA. Trimming at V came to 1 base and at J to 0 bases, leaving 3 bases not matched to a gene.

V usage is TRBV30 and J usage is TRBJ2-6; D remains unclear. Trimming removed 6 bases from V and 0 bases from J, with 6 bases in between. CDR1 and CDR2 from the germline V gene are GTSNPN and SVGIG (reference sequence). The CDR3 covers 13 residues. The CDR3 region is CACQYSGANVLTF. The CDR3 DNA is TGTGCCTGCCAGTACTCTGGGGCCAACGTCCTGACTTTC.

This chain connects TRBV5-5 to TRBJ1-3; D remains unclear. Germline-derived CDR1 and CDR2 are SGHKS and YYEKEE (reference sequence). This CDR3 is built from 14 residues. The germline V and J ends were trimmed by 0 bases and 0 bases, with 4 bases remaining between them. CDR3 sequence (DNA): TGTGCCAGCAGCTTGGCCGGCTCTGGAAACACCATATATTTT. It yields the protein CASSLAGSGNTIYF. The full variable domain, in which reference TRBV5-5 and TRBJ1-3 provide the parts outside the CDR3, is DAGVTQSPTHLIKTRGQQVTLRCSPISGHKSVSWYQQVLGQGPQFIFQYYEKEERGRGNFPDRFSARQFPNYSSELNVNALLLGDSALYLCASSLAGSGNTIYFGEGSWLTVV.

This clone appeared a few times. DNA of the CDR3: TGTGCCAGCAGCTTAGGAGACTATGGCTACACCTTC. Residues: CASSLGDYGYTF. The chain combines TRBV7-2 with TRBJ1-2; D uncertain. Per the germline V gene, CDR1 is SGHTA and CDR2 is FQGNSA. V gave up 1 base and J gave up 3 bases, with 3 bases separating them. The CDR3 runs 12 residues. Filled out from reference TRBV7-2 and TRBJ1-2, the complete variable domain reads GAGVSQSPSNKVTEKGKDVELRCDPISGHTALYWYRQSLGQGLEFLIYFQGNSAPDKSGLPSDRFSAERTGGSVSTLTIQRTQQEDSAVYLCASSLGDYGYTFGSGTRLTVV.

This clone occurred once. This chain joins TRBV7-9 and TRBJ2-3; 9 positions agree with TRBD2. This CDR3 is built from 16 residues. CDR1 is SEHNR, CDR2 FQNEAQ, per germline (reference sequence). Germline trimming cut 5 bases from V and 0 bases from J; bases unmatched to any gene: 6. The CDR3 DNA sequence: TGTGCCAGCAGCCCCAGAACTAGCGGGAGCACAGATACGCAGTATTTT. It is translated as CASSPRTSGSTDTQYF. Supplemented by reference TRBV7-9 and TRBJ2-3, the full variable domain reads DTGVSQNPRHKITKRGQNVTFRCDPISEHNRLYWYRQTLGQGPEFLTYFQNEAQLEKSRLLSDRFSAERPKGSFSTLEIQRTEQGDSAMYLCASSPRTSGSTDTQYFGPGTRLTVL.

This chain uses TRBV4-3 with TRBJ1-2; D is ambiguous. The germline gives CDR1 LGHNA, CDR2 YSLEER. V was shortened by 0 bases and J by 7 bases, with 15 bases between the two germline ends. The CDR3 spans 15 residues. CDR3 sequence (DNA): TGCGCCAGCAGCCAAGAAAGCGGGCTTGAGAGTGGCTACACCTTC. It is translated as CASSQESGLESGYTF.

The chain joins TRBV6-5 to TRBJ2-2, with D unclear. CDR3 size: 14 residues. Germline-derived CDR1 and CDR2 are MNHEY and SVGAGI. The V end lost 5 bases, the J end lost 6 bases, and 13 bases lay between the germline ends. CDR3 DNA: TGTGCCAGCAGTCCCCGGTCTCTTCCCGGGGAGCTGTTTTTT. The encoded protein is CASSPRSLPGELFF.

This chain uses TRBV18 with TRBJ2-7; D remains ambiguous. Germline V gene lookup returns CDR1 KGHSH and CDR2 LQKENI. The V and J ends lost 2 bases and 4 bases respectively, with 6 bases between them. The CDR3 extends over 12 amino acids. DNA for the CDR3: TGTGCCAGCTCACCAAACGAGTACGAGCAGTACTTC. Protein product: CASSPNEYEQYF.

This clone came up once. The genes are TRBV7-9 and TRBJ1-1; tentative D call: TRBD1 (5 bases). There are 11 residues in the CDR3. Per germline, CDR1 SEHNR and CDR2 FQNEAQ (reference sequence). Trimming removed 1 base from V and 11 bases from J, with 8 bases in between. The CDR3 nucleotides are TGTGCCAGCAGCTTAGGGGGGACCGCTTTCTTT. The encoded protein is CASSLGGTAFF.

V and J are TRBV9 and TRBJ2-7; D may match TRBD1 or TRBD2 (6 bases each). Trimming cost V 0 bases and J 4 bases, with 11 bases left between them. The CDR3 covers 14 residues. Germline CDR1 SGDLS, CDR2 YYNGEE. CDR3 sequence (DNA): TGTGCCAGCAGCGTAGGGGGGGACATGTACGAGCAGTACTTC. Protein product: CASSVGGDMYEQYF.

The chain couples TRBV9 to TRBJ2-2; D ambiguous. CDR3 length: 15 amino acids. The V and J ends lost 0 bases and 5 bases respectively, with 11 bases between them. The germline CDR1 and CDR2 sequences are SGDLS and YYNGEE. In DNA, the CDR3 is TGTGCCAGCAGCGTAGGCATGGTTGGAACCGGGGAGCTGTTTTTT. Translating gives CASSVGMVGTGELFF.

The chain couples TRBV10-3 to TRBJ2-3; 7 bases fit TRBD1. This CDR3 is built from 14 residues. Germline assignment: CDR1 ENHRY and CDR2 SYGVKD. J gave up 1 base and V 6 bases, and 4 bases lay outside the gene matches. The CDR3 is CAISRGQGTDTQYF. The CDR3 DNA reads as TGTGCCATCAGCCGAGGACAGGGCACAGATACGCAGTATTTT.

The rearrangement links TRBV2 to TRBJ2-2; 9 bases line up with TRBD2. Germline loops: CDR1 SNHLY, CDR2 FYNNEI. The CDR3 runs to 15 residues. V trimming: 8 bases; J trimming: 6 bases; junction bases outside the gene matches: 10. The CDR3 reads CASRGLAGQAGELFF. CDR3 DNA sequence: TGTGCCAGCCGTGGGCTAGCGGGACAAGCCGGGGAGCTGTTTTTT.

The chain recombines TRBV27 with TRBJ2-7; the D gene is possibly TRBD1 (6 bases). The CDR3 is 14 amino acids. Germline CDR1 is MNHEY and CDR2 is SMNVEV (reference sequence). Trimming pared 6 bases from V and 6 bases from J, leaving 18 bases between. CDR3 protein: CASSHKTTGIEQYF. The CDR3 DNA sequence: TGTGCCAGCAGCCACAAGACTACAGGGATCGAGCAGTACTTC.

A note on this clone: Because the CDR3's place on the DNA is in doubt, the DNA is left out and the CDR3 is given as listed by TCRdb. This sequence joins TRBV28 and TRBJ2-1; the table's D call, TRBD1, has no DNA check behind it. The CDR3 is 12 amino acids long, termini counted. Germline V lookup: CDR1 MDHEN, CDR2 SYDVKM. This chain's CDR3 is CASSLFGAGAFF.

The V and J genes are TRBV11-3 and TRBJ2-2, with D perhaps given as TRBD1 or TRBD2 (5 bases each). The CDR3 runs 14 residues. The V end was cut by 5 bases, the J end by 4 bases, with 11 bases between. CDR1 is SGHNT, CDR2 YENEEA, per germline. CDR3 DNA sequence: TGTGCCAGCAGCCACCGGGACGGCACCGGGGAGCTGTTTTTT. It yields the protein CASSHRDGTGELFF. The variable domain in full, completed from reference TRBV11-3 and TRBJ2-2, reads EAGVVQSPRYKIIEKKQPVAFWCNPISGHNTLYWYLQNLGQGPELLIRYENEEAVDDSQLPKDRFSAERLKGVDSTLKIQPAELGDSAVYLCASSHRDGTGELFFGEGSRLTVL.

This clone is a singleton in its sample. This chain links TRBV6-5 with TRBJ2-2, with D unclear. CDR1 and CDR2 from the germline V gene are MNHEY and SVGAGI. Trimming took off 0 bases at V and 2 bases at J, with 7 bases between the two ends. The CDR3 runs 15 residues. The CDR3 reads CASSYSGSNTGELFF. DNA of the CDR3: TGTGCCAGCAGTTACTCAGGCAGTAACACCGGGGAGCTGTTTTTT.

The chain recombines TRBV7-3 with TRBJ2-2; TRBD1 or TRBD2 may be the D gene (5 bases each). Trimming took 5 bases from V and 7 from J, leaving 17 bases between them. This CDR3 has 15 amino acids. Germline assignment: CDR1 SGHTA and CDR2 FQGTGA. For the CDR3, the DNA is TGTGCCAGCAGCGAGAGGGGTTCCTTCGGCGGGGAGCTGTTTTTT. It specifies CASSERGSFGGELFF.